Following are 5 T cell receptor beta chains from one sample sequenced in a study of T cell responses to AZD1222 COVID-19 vaccine. The protocol was immunoSEQ multiplex PCR, while the TCRdb copy is restricted to in-frame clones and leaves out a portion. This table holds about 160,000 clones, about 93% found once. Sequenced material: peripheral blood, taken on day 0 of AZD1222 vaccination. All receptors derive from an adult in good health.

The J gene is TRBJ1-2, the V gene TRBV19, with a weak D call TRBD1 (6 bases). Germline V CDR1 and CDR2: LNHDA, SQIVND (reference sequence). CDR3 size: 13 residues. The ends were cut back, 8 bases at V and 4 bases at J, with 14 bases in the middle. For the CDR3, the DNA is TGTGCCAGTCTCACCGGGACACCCTATGGCTACACCTTC. It is translated as CASLTGTPYGYTF.

CDR3 region: CASSLKPATEAFF. CDR3 in DNA: TGCGCCAGCAGCTTAAAACCCGCCACTGAAGCTTTCTTT. The V call is TRBV5-1, the J call TRBJ1-1; no definite D call. The CDR3 sequence is 13 residues long. Germline CDR1 SGHRS, CDR2 YFSETQ. V dropped 2 bases and J dropped 4 bases, with 9 bases sitting between them.

This clone was seen a handful of times. The V and J genes are TRBV5-6 and TRBJ1-2, with TRBD1 identical over 11 bases. The junction had 6 bases not matched to a gene; V was cut back by 4 bases and J by 4 bases. The germline CDR1 and CDR2 sequences are SGHDT and YYEEEE. The CDR3 sequence is 15 residues long. In DNA, the CDR3 is TGTGCCAGCAGCCCGGACAGGGGGCGACCCTATGGCTACACCTTC. Its protein is CASSPDRGRPYGYTF.

This clone showed up just once. The rearrangement joins TRBV5-1 to TRBJ2-5; D is uncertain. V was shortened by 4 bases and J by 0 bases, with 10 bases between the two germline ends. The CDR3 sequence is 14 residues long. The germline CDR1 and CDR2 sequences are SGHRS and YFSETQ. The CDR3 region has the DNA TGCGCCAGCAGCCCTTTAGGGAACCAAGAGACCCAGTACTTC. Protein product: CASSPLGNQETQYF.

The chain couples TRBV13 to TRBJ2-1, with D perhaps TRBD2 (6 bases). Trimming took off 5 bases at V and 12 bases at J, with 14 bases between the two ends. The germline CDR1 and CDR2 sequences are PRHDT and FYEKMQ (reference sequence). The CDR3 sequence is 12 residues long. The CDR3 is CASSRDSETQFF. For the CDR3, the DNA is TGTGCCAGCAGCCGGGACTCCGAAACGCAGTTCTTC.